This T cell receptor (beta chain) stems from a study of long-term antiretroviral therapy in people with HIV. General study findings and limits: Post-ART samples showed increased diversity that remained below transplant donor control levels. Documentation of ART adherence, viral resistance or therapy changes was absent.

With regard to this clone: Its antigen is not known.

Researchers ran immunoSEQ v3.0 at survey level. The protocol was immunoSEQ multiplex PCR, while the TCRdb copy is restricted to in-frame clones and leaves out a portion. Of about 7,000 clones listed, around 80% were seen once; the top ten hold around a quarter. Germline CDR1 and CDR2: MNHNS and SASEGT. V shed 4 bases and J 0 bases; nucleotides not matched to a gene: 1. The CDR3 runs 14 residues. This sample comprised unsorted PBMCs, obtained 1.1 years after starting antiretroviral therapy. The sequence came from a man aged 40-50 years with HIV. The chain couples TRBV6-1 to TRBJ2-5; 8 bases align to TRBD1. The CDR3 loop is CASSGTGYQETQYF. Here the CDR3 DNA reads TGTGCCAGCAGTGGGACAGGGTACCAAGAGACCCAGTACTTC.